The next 4 T cell receptor beta chains were all read from a single sample in a study of shared clonotypes between healthy human individuals. Using immunoSEQ multiplex PCR, the repertoire was profiled, and TCRdb retains in-frame clones only, with some absent. The sample shows around 2.5 million clones, more than 85% of them seen only once. What was sequenced was naive CD4+ T cells from PBMCs. Subset reported: CD45RA+ positively selected. All receptors come from a man between 18 and 29 years old in good health. Some clones in this sample may be carry-over from other donors' samples.

Note on this clone: Other DNA sequences in this sample translate to the same CDR3. The rearrangement links TRBV2 to TRBJ2-5; 8 bases align to TRBD2. The trim removed 7 bases at V and 5 bases at J, leaving 0 bases unmatched. Germline V gene lookup returns CDR1 SNHLY and CDR2 FYNNEI. The CDR3 spans 11 residues. The CDR3 sequence is CASTGGETQYF. The CDR3 region has the DNA TGTGCCAGCACGGGGGGGGAGACCCAGTACTTC.

For the CDR3, the DNA is TGTGCCAGCAGCTTAGCGGGGCTGGAGACCCAGTACTTC. The encoded protein is CASSLAGLETQYF. The chain carries TRBV7-3 and TRBJ2-5; D possibly corresponds to TRBD2 (6 bases). CDR1 SGHTA and CDR2 FQGTGA come from the germline V gene. The V gene lost 2 bases and the J gene lost 5 bases, with 9 bases spanning the gap. The CDR3 sequence is 13 residues long.

The chain joins TRBV19 to TRBJ1-1, with a tentative D call TRBD1 (5 bases). The V gene's germline CDR1 is LNHDA and CDR2 SQIVND (reference sequence). Trimming stripped 1 base from V and 4 bases from J, with 7 bases between. This CDR3 contains 13 residues. CDR3 sequence: CASSIVRGTEAFF. CDR3 bases: TGTGCCAGTAGTATAGTAAGGGGCACTGAAGCTTTCTTT.

This chain links TRBV11-2 with TRBJ2-2, with TRBD2 as a possible D gene (6 bases). The CDR3 loop spans 15 amino acids. V shed 4 bases and J shed 5 bases, with 14 bases lying between them. Germline V CDR1 and CDR2: SGHAT, FQNNGV. CDR3 sequence: CASSWRALGTGELFF. The CDR3 DNA reads as TGTGCCAGCAGCTGGAGGGCCCTCGGGACCGGGGAGCTGTTTTTT.